This T cell receptor beta chain came from a study of shared clonotypes between healthy human individuals. Findings of the study overall: Generation probabilities were higher for clonotypes shared across all four sorted-subset donors than for unshared ones.

This CDR3 has 14 residues. The V gene lost 3 bases and the J gene lost 1 base, with 8 bases spanning the gap. In germline, CDR1 is MNHEY, CDR2 SMNVEV (reference sequence). Only in-frame clones appear in the TCRdb table, and some are missing; sequencing was by immunoSEQ multiplex PCR. The sample yields fewer than 1 million clones, about 96% seen once. Of note for this clone: Its target is unknown.

Selected positively for CCR7 and CD45RO-negative, naive CD8 cells excluded terminally differentiated effector memory CD45RA+ cells. This rearrangement joins TRBV27 to TRBJ2-3; D gene uncertain. Specimen: naive CD8+ T cells sorted from blood. The receptor was derived from a man under 40 in good health. The CDR3 protein is CASSFFGRTDTQYF. DNA of the CDR3: TGTGCCAGCAGTTTCTTTGGGCGCACAGATACGCAGTATTTT.